Below, 9 T cell receptor beta chains from the same sample are listed, as sequenced in a study of T cells in lung cancer brain metastases. Assay used: immunoSEQ multiplex PCR; TCRdb lists only in-frame clones, some missing. The table lists thousands of clones, 90% to 95% of them singletons. The sample taken for sequencing was tumor tissue from the primary lung tumor. These receptor sequences come from a woman between 25 and 40 years old with non-small cell lung cancer.

The chain employs TRBV5-6 and TRBJ2-1; D might be TRBD2 (5 bases). This CDR3 is built from 12 residues. The V gene's germline CDR1 is SGHDT and CDR2 YYEEEE. Trimming cost V 2 bases and J 9 bases, with 9 bases left between them. CDR3 loop: CASSLTEVEQFF. CDR3 DNA sequence: TGTGCCAGCAGCTTAACGGAGGTTGAGCAGTTCTTC. The full variable domain, its missing parts supplied by reference TRBV5-6 and TRBJ2-1, is DAGVTQSPTHLIKTRGQQVTLRCSPKSGHDTVSWYQQALGQGPQFIFQYYEEEERQRGNFPDRFSGHQFPNYSSELNVNALLLGDSALYLCASSLTEVEQFFGPGTRLTVL.

The rearrangement joins TRBV5-4 to TRBJ2-5; D is undetermined. Germline V lookup: CDR1 SGHNT, CDR2 YYREEE (reference sequence). Trimming left V 2 bases short and J 1 base short, with 6 bases between. The CDR3 sequence is 13 residues long. CDR3 amino acids: CASSFGAQETQYF. CDR3 coding DNA: TGTGCCAGCAGCTTTGGAGCCCAAGAGACCCAGTACTTC. Full variable domain (missing parts from reference TRBV5-4 and TRBJ2-5): ETGVTQSPTHLIKTRGQQVTLRCSSQSGHNTVSWYQQALGQGPQFIFQYYREEENGRGNFPPRFSGLQFPNYSSELNVNALELDDSALYLCASSFGAQETQYFGPGTRLLVL.

The chain employs TRBV5-1 and TRBJ2-5, with D possibly matching TRBD2 (5 bases). CDR3 length: 15 residues. Germline assignment: CDR1 SGHRS and CDR2 YFSETQ. Trimming took 6 bases from V and 4 from J, leaving 19 bases between them. The CDR3 nucleotides read TGCGCCAGCAAAAGAGGGCTGTTTAACGGAGAGACCCAGTACTTC. Its translation is CASKRGLFNGETQYF.

V is TRBV29-1 and J is TRBJ1-1, with TRBD1 identical over 10 bases. After removal of 6 bases from V and 11 bases from J, the junction contained 12 bases not matched to a gene. CDR3 size: 13 residues. CDR1 and CDR2 from the germline V gene are SQVTM and ANQGSEA. This chain's CDR3 is CSVTPGTGATAFF. CDR3 DNA: TGCAGCGTAACTCCCGGGACAGGGGCAACGGCTTTCTTT.

The gene calls are TRBV4-1 and TRBJ2-6; 9 bases are shared with TRBD1. Germline CDR1 and CDR2: MGHRA and YSYEKL. The J segment lost 0 bases and the V segment lost 5 bases, leaving 11 bases of the junction unmatched. The CDR3 loop spans 19 amino acids. CDR3 DNA: TGCGCCAGCAGCACTATTCCGGGACAGGGAAACTCTGGGGCCAACGTCCTGACTTTC. It specifies CASSTIPGQGNSGANVLTF.

V gene TRBV9 combines with J gene TRBJ2-3; D might be TRBD2 (5 bases). Germline V gene lookup returns CDR1 SGDLS and CDR2 YYNGEE. The length of the CDR3 is 13 residues. V was clipped by 2 bases and J by 5 bases, with 9 bases between them. The CDR3 loop is CASSVAGRDTQYF. CDR3 nucleotides: TGTGCCAGCAGCGTTGCGGGCCGAGATACGCAGTATTTT. The full variable domain, its missing parts supplied by reference TRBV9 and TRBJ2-3, is DSGVTQTPKHLITATGQRVTLRCSPRSGDLSVYWYQQSLDQGLQFLIQYYNGEERAKGNILERFSAQQFPDLHSELNLSSLELGDSALYFCASSVAGRDTQYFGPGTRLTVL.

This clone came up a few times. The genes are TRBV7-9 and TRBJ2-1; 7 bases fit TRBD2. J lost 5 bases, V lost 7 bases, and 11 bases had no gene match. Germline V lookup: CDR1 SEHNR, CDR2 FQNEAQ (reference sequence). The CDR3 runs to 15 residues. CDR3 sequence (DNA): TGTGCCAGCACCGACAGTCTAGCGGACCACAATGAGCAGTTCTTC. Amino acid sequence: CASTDSLADHNEQFF.

The CDR3 DNA sequence: TGCGCCAGCAGCTTAACTTACGGGAGCAACACCGGGGAGCTGTTTTTT. It translates to CASSLTYGSNTGELFF. The rearrangement uses TRBV5-1 and TRBJ2-2, with D possibly TRBD2 on 6 matching bases. The CDR3 is made up of 16 amino acids. The V gene lost 2 bases and the J gene lost 2 bases, with 13 bases spanning the gap. From germline, CDR1 is SGHRS and CDR2 YFSETQ. Variable domain in full (rest from reference TRBV5-1 and TRBJ2-2): KAGVTQTPRYLIKTRGQQVTLSCSPISGHRSVSWYQQTPGQGLQFLFEYFSETQRNKGNFPGRFSGRQFSNSRSEMNVSTLELGDSALYLCASSLTYGSNTGELFFGEGSRLTVL.

The chain has TRBV27 and TRBJ2-3, with D perhaps TRBD1 or TRBD2 (5 bases each). V was pared by 3 bases and J by 2 bases, with 15 bases between. The germline CDR1 and CDR2 sequences are MNHEY and SMNVEV (reference sequence). CDR3 size: 16 residues. As DNA, the CDR3 is TGTGCCAGCAGTTTCCGAACGGGGCCACCCACAGATACGCAGTATTTT. The encoded protein is CASSFRTGPPTDTQYF.